This T cell receptor beta chain comes out of a study of cytomegalovirus exposure and HLA in healthy donors. Study-level points and caveats: The listing of 150 to 200 TCR beta chains classed them as cytomegalovirus-associated.

Notes on this clone: Its antigen is not identified.

V shed 4 bases and J 4 bases; nucleotides not matched to a gene: 6. The germline CDR1 and CDR2 sequences are ENHRY and SYGVKD. The CDR3 has 14 amino acids. PCR involved 60 Vbeta and 13 Jbeta primers. Using immunoSEQ multiplex PCR, the repertoire was profiled, and TCRdb retains in-frame clones only, with some absent. The repertoire table contains roughly 64,000 clones. The rearrangement links TRBV10-3 to TRBJ1-1; 7 nucleotides agree with TRBD1. Input material: PBMCs. The sequence was collected from a woman aged 18-35 years in good health and CMV-seronegative. DNA for the CDR3: TGTGCCATCAGTGGAGGGGGCCGGGCCACTGAAGCTTTCTTT. Translating gives CAISGGGRATEAFF.